These 20 T cell receptor beta chains came from one sample sequenced in a study of shared clonotypes between healthy human individuals. Assay: immunoSEQ multiplex PCR; the TCRdb copy retains only in-frame clones and omits some. The sample lists around 650,000 clones, about 96% occurring once. CD45RO negativity and positive selection for CCR7 defined naive CD8 cells, a population that excluded terminally differentiated effector memory CD45RA+ cells. The sequencing input was naive CD8+ T cells sorted from blood. These receptors came from a woman in her twenties or thirties in good health.

The genes are TRBV6-5 and TRBJ2-5, with 8 bases that match TRBD2. V lost 5 bases and J lost 2; bases outside the gene matches: 7. CDR3 length equals 15 residues. CDR1 is MNHEY and CDR2 is SVGAGI in the germline V gene. The CDR3 DNA is TGTGCCAGCAGTCGACTAGCGAATCGGCAAGAGACCCAGTACTTC. Amino acids: CASSRLANRQETQYF.

The rearrangement uses TRBV2 and TRBJ1-2; 10 bases are shared with TRBD1. CDR3 length: 15 residues. Germline-derived CDR1 and CDR2 are SNHLY and FYNNEI. Unmatched junction bases numbered 5, after V lost 4 bases and J lost 3 bases. CDR3 sequence (DNA): TGTGCCAGCAGTGTGTGGGACAGGGGACACTATGGCTACACCTTC. It encodes CASSVWDRGHYGYTF.

CDR3 nucleotides: TGTGCCAGCAGTTACTTCATAGCGGGAGGCCCTTCAAAGTTCTTC. It codes for CASSYFIAGGPSKFF. The V and J genes are TRBV6-6 and TRBJ2-1, with 10 bases matching TRBD2. Losses at the gene ends were 1 base for V and 14 bases for J; bases not matched to a gene: 11. The CDR3 has 15 amino acids. Germline assignment: CDR1 MNHNY and CDR2 SVGAGI (reference sequence).

This chain links TRBV7-9 with TRBJ2-7, with 9 positions matching TRBD1. The junction had 9 bases not matched to a gene; V was cut back by 1 base and J by 5 bases. Germline lookup yields CDR1 SEHNR and CDR2 FQNEAQ (reference sequence). This CDR3 has 16 residues. CDR3 sequence reads: CASSLEPGTGTHEQYF. In DNA, the CDR3 is TGTGCCAGCAGCTTAGAGCCCGGGACAGGGACCCACGAGCAGTACTTC.

The rearrangement uses TRBV9 and TRBJ1-2; 10 bases are shared with TRBD1. Germline V gene lookup returns CDR1 SGDLS and CDR2 YYNGEE. CDR3 size: 14 residues. J gave up 8 bases and V 3 bases, and 7 bases lay outside the gene matches. This chain's CDR3 is CASSGQGALRGYTF. In nucleotides, the CDR3 is TGTGCCAGCAGCGGACAGGGGGCCCTAAGGGGCTACACCTTC.

The chain links TRBV5-6 to TRBJ2-7, with a weak D call TRBD2 (6 bases). The V gene lost 3 bases and the J gene lost 4 bases, with 11 bases spanning the gap. The CDR3 contains 13 residues. Germline V lookup: CDR1 SGHDT, CDR2 YYEEEE. CDR3 amino acids: CASSWAEGYEQYF. In DNA form, the CDR3 reads TGTGCCAGCAGCTGGGCGGAGGGTTACGAGCAGTACTTC.

This chain joins TRBV27 and TRBJ2-7, with 9 positions matching TRBD1. The CDR3 runs 14 residues. Germline-derived CDR1 and CDR2 are MNHEY and SMNVEV (reference sequence). Losses at the gene ends were 4 bases for V and 1 base for J; bases not matched to a gene: 2. The CDR3 sequence is CASSWTGESYEQYF. In DNA form, the CDR3 reads TGTGCCAGCAGTTGGACAGGGGAGTCCTACGAGCAGTACTTC.

CDR3 residues: CASSKDVNSNQPQHF. The DNA of the CDR3 is TGTGCCAGCAGCAAGGATGTAAATAGCAATCAGCCCCAGCATTTT. This sequence joins TRBV5-8 and TRBJ1-5; D call uncertain. V lost 4 bases to trimming and J lost 0 bases, with 11 bases between them. The CDR3 is 15 residues long. In germline, CDR1 is SGHTS, CDR2 YDEGEE.

V is TRBV6-4 and J is TRBJ2-5; 7 bases fit TRBD1. The CDR3 covers 15 residues. Germline CDR1 MRHNA, CDR2 SNTAGT. V was clipped by 8 bases and J by 2 bases; unmatched bases: 11. The DNA of the CDR3 is TGTGCCAGCTATTCAGGGGGTGGCCATCAAGAGACCCAGTACTTC. Its protein is CASYSGGGHQETQYF.

This chain connects TRBV29-1 to TRBJ1-4; D gene ambiguous. The V gene's germline CDR1 is SQVTM and CDR2 ANQGSEA. V was cut by 4 bases and J by 0 bases, with 6 bases left in between. This CDR3 comprises 13 residues. The CDR3 is CSVGGATNEKLFF. The DNA for the CDR3 is TGCAGCGTTGGAGGTGCAACTAATGAAAAACTGTTTTTT.

The chain is built from TRBV7-3 and TRBJ2-3, with 16 nucleotides matching TRBD2. Trimming cost V 5 bases and J 6 bases; bases outside gene matches: 5. Germline CDR1 and CDR2: SGHTA and FQGTGA. CDR3 size: 16 residues. CDR3 in amino acids: CASSQGLAGGMDTQYF. CDR3 coding DNA: TGTGCCAGCAGCCAGGGACTAGCGGGAGGGATGGATACGCAGTATTTT.

The CDR3 spells CASRFGGLDEQFF. CDR3 DNA sequence: TGTGCCAGCCGATTTGGGGGTTTGGATGAGCAGTTCTTC. V gene TRBV7-9 combines with J gene TRBJ2-1; D could derive from TRBD1 or TRBD2 (5 bases each). The CDR3 loop spans 13 amino acids. In germline, CDR1 is SEHNR, CDR2 FQNEAQ (reference sequence). V lost 8 bases to trimming and J lost 8 bases, with 16 bases between them. Complete variable domain (other parts from reference TRBV7-9 and TRBJ2-1): DTGVSQNPRHKITKRGQNVTFRCDPISEHNRLYWYRQTLGQGPEFLTYFQNEAQLEKSRLLSDRFSAERPKGSFSTLEIQRTEQGDSAMYLCASRFGGLDEQFFGPGTRLTVL.

The J gene is TRBJ1-5, the V gene TRBV19, with 9 bases that match TRBD1. V shed 5 bases and J 2 bases; nucleotides not matched to a gene: 16. This CDR3 is built from 19 residues. Germline V gives CDR1 LNHDA, CDR2 SQIVND (reference sequence). CDR3 protein: CASSAPGQGYGAGNQPQHF. Here the CDR3 DNA reads TGTGCCAGTAGTGCCCCGGGACAGGGCTATGGTGCGGGCAATCAGCCCCAGCATTTT.

J is TRBJ2-7 and V is TRBV27; the D gene is possibly TRBD1 (5 bases). The CDR3 length is 16 residues. CDR1 and CDR2 from the germline V gene are MNHEY and SMNVEV (reference sequence). The germline V and J ends were trimmed by 1 base and 7 bases, with 20 bases remaining between them. Here the CDR3 reads CASSLLVRQGTLEQYF. In nucleotides, the CDR3 is TGTGCCAGCAGTTTATTGGTGCGCCAGGGAACCTTAGAGCAGTACTTC.

This clone was picked up one time. This sequence joins TRBV10-1 and TRBJ2-4; D remains unclear. The CDR3 covers 12 residues. Trimming pared 10 bases from V and 2 bases from J, leaving 9 bases between. The germline V gene has CDR1 WNHNN and CDR2 SYGVQD (reference sequence). CDR3 amino acids: CATALTKNIQYF. In DNA form, the CDR3 reads TGCGCCACAGCACTGACCAAAAACATTCAGTACTTC.

The CDR3 DNA is TGTGCCAGCAGCTTAGGCCCCAGAAAAGAGACCCAGTACTTC. Translation: CASSLGPRKETQYF. This chain uses TRBV13 with TRBJ2-5; D is ambiguous. V lost 0 bases and J 3 bases, leaving 8 bases between the germline ends. This CDR3 contains 14 residues. The germline gives CDR1 PRHDT, CDR2 FYEKMQ (reference sequence).

The V and J genes are TRBV19 and TRBJ2-7, with 8 positions matching TRBD2. Germline assignment: CDR1 LNHDA and CDR2 SQIVND (reference sequence). Unmatched junction bases numbered 11, after V lost 3 bases and J lost 4 bases. The CDR3 has 16 amino acids. The CDR3 is CASSIHPREGWYEQYF. In DNA, the CDR3 is TGTGCCAGTAGTATCCACCCCCGGGAGGGGTGGTACGAGCAGTACTTC.

The genes are TRBV9 and TRBJ2-7; 10 bases are shared with TRBD2. The V gene's germline CDR1 is SGDLS and CDR2 YYNGEE. V dropped 3 bases and J dropped 5; count of bases not matched to a gene: 14. The CDR3 sequence is 17 residues long. The CDR3 sequence is CASSALAGTSVNHEQYF. The CDR3 bases are TGTGCCAGCAGCGCGCTAGCCGGGACTAGCGTTAACCACGAGCAGTACTTC.

The rearrangement uses TRBV6-5 and TRBJ1-1; no reliable D call. Trimming removed 0 bases from V and 7 bases from J, with 9 bases in between. CDR1 is MNHEY, CDR2 SVGAGI, per germline. This CDR3 region has 13 residues. This chain's CDR3 is CASSYSSRIEAFF. CDR3 coding DNA: TGTGCCAGCAGTTACTCGAGTAGGATTGAAGCTTTCTTT.

The rearrangement uses TRBV28 and TRBJ1-2, with D possibly TRBD1 on 6 matching bases. CDR1 is MDHEN, CDR2 SYDVKM, per germline. The CDR3 loop spans 14 amino acids. Trimming stripped 5 bases from V and 7 bases from J, with 17 bases between. The CDR3 nucleotides read TGTGCCAGCAGTCCTGTGACAGGTATTAGTGGCTACACCTTC. It is translated as CASSPVTGISGYTF.